The 17 T cell receptor beta chains in this list originate from one sample, sequenced in a study of early T cells in non-severe SARS-CoV-2 infection. Using its own MiXCR run on the 5' RACE reads, TCRdb lists one record per CDR3 protein. This table holds 75,000 or so distinct CDR3 sequences, about 14% found once. Sequenced input: whole blood. The origin of the receptors is an adult who was a healthcare worker with PCR-confirmed SARS-CoV-2 infection or an uninfected control (not recorded which).

This clonotype was counted only a few times. The rearrangement uses TRBV19 and TRBJ1-5; no definite D call. Per the germline V gene, CDR1 is LNHDA and CDR2 is SQIVND (reference sequence). This CDR3 has 13 residues. Trimming removed 3 bases at V and 6 bases at J, with 9 bases between. This chain's CDR3 is CASSIPVGQPQHF. The DNA for the CDR3 is TGTGCCAGTAGTATTCCAGTGGGTCAGCCCCAGCATTTT.

This clonotype came up a few times. The rearrangement links TRBV7-2 to TRBJ1-2; D unresolved. CDR3 length: 13 amino acids. Germline values: CDR1 SGHTA, CDR2 FQGNSA. V was clipped by 5 bases and J by 1 base, with 8 bases between them. In DNA form, the CDR3 reads TGTGCCAGCAGCCGATCCCTTAACTATGGCTACACCTTC. Translating it yields CASSRSLNYGYTF.

This clonotype occurred a few times. The chain couples TRBV10-3 to TRBJ1-1; 8 bases are a match to TRBD1. The V gene's germline CDR1 is ENHRY and CDR2 SYGVKD. J was trimmed by 1 base and V by 7 bases; bases with no gene match: 5. The CDR3 sequence is 14 residues long. This CDR3 is CAITQTGENTEAFF. The CDR3 DNA reads TGTGCCATCACTCAGACAGGGGAGAACACTGAAGCTTTCTTT.

This clonotype appeared a single time. An end of the junction differs from the germline gene, which may be a read error. The chain carries TRBV6-6 and TRBJ1-1; no definite D call. The CDR3 has 14 residues. Germline assignment: CDR1 MNHNY and CDR2 SVGAGI (reference sequence). The CDR3 DNA sequence: TGTGCTAGCAAAGACGGCGACCCTACAATCTTCGCTTTCTTT. Encoded protein: CASKDGDPTIFAFF.

The gene calls are TRBV6-5 and TRBJ2-3, with D perhaps being TRBD1 or TRBD2 (5 bases each). Per germline, CDR1 MNHEY and CDR2 SVGAGI. The V gene lost 2 bases and the J gene lost 0 bases, with 15 bases spanning the gap. There are 17 residues in the CDR3. The CDR3 reads CASSYLRGLGSTDTQYF. As DNA, the CDR3 is TGTGCCAGCAGTTACCTGAGGGGCCTAGGTAGCACAGATACGCAGTATTTT.

This rearrangement joins TRBV10-3 to TRBJ1-1; weak D call: TRBD1 (5 bases). This CDR3 region has 14 residues. The germline V gene has CDR1 ENHRY and CDR2 SYGVKD. V was cut by 6 bases and J by 1 base, with 12 bases left in between. This CDR3 is CAIRGTARNTEAFF. The DNA for the CDR3 is TGTGCCATCAGGGGGACGGCGAGGAACACTGAAGCTTTCTTT.

This chain uses TRBV7-7 with TRBJ2-1, with 14 bases aligning to TRBD2. With 4 bases clipped from V and 9 bases from J, the junction kept 5 bases outside the gene matches. This CDR3 comprises 15 residues. Germline CDR1 and CDR2: SSHAT and FNYEAQ (reference sequence). CDR3 coding DNA: TGTGCCAGCAGCTCGACTAGCGGGGGGGGCGGTGAGCAGTTCTTC. Its translation is CASSSTSGGGGEQFF.

This clonotype was recorded many times. V and J are TRBV6-2 or TRBV6-3 and TRBJ1-2, with D uncertain. CDR3 length equals 13 residues. Between the trimmed V and J ends, which lost 5 bases and 2 bases, there was a span of 9 bases. Germline V gene sequence: CDR1 MNHEY, CDR2 SVGEGT. In DNA, the CDR3 is TGTGCCAGCAGTAGGACTGCGAACTATGGCTACACCTTC. The encoded protein is CASSRTANYGYTF.

This clonotype was seen a handful of times. The chain carries TRBV6-2 or TRBV6-3 and TRBJ2-5; tentative D call: TRBD2 (6 bases). Germline CDR1 reads MNHEY; CDR2 reads SVGEGT. V was shortened by 6 bases and J by 9 bases, with 14 bases between the two germline ends. CDR3 length: 12 residues. This CDR3 reads CASRNAGRAQYF. CDR3 DNA: TGTGCCAGCAGGAACGCGGGAAGAGCCCAGTACTTC.

The rearrangement joins TRBV7-6 to TRBJ2-7, with D perhaps TRBD1 (6 bases). V was clipped by 0 bases and J by 4 bases, with 10 bases between them. CDR3 size: 14 residues. CDR1 and CDR2 (germline): SGHVS, FNYEAQ. The CDR3 here is CASSLAPGTYEQYF. The CDR3 DNA follows: TGTGCCAGCAGCTTAGCGCCAGGGACATACGAGCAGTACTTC.

This clonotype turned up a few times. The chain is built from TRBV28 and TRBJ2-7; the match to TRBD1 covers 9 bases. CDR1 is MDHEN and CDR2 is SYDVKM in the germline V gene. J was trimmed by 3 bases and V by 2 bases; bases with no gene match: 5. This CDR3 spans 15 amino acids. As DNA, the CDR3 is TGTGCCAGCAGTTTACCGGGGACAGGGCTCTACGAGCAGTACTTC. Protein sequence: CASSLPGTGLYEQYF.

The V call is TRBV27, the J call TRBJ2-7; weak D call: TRBD1 (5 bases). The CDR3 length is 17 residues. Germline V gives CDR1 MNHEY, CDR2 SMNVEV (reference sequence). Trimming left V 3 bases short and J 3 bases short, with 21 bases between. For the CDR3, the DNA is TGTGCCAGCAGTTTGCGCTCAGGGTTATTAGGGGTCTACGAGCAGTACTTC. Its protein is CASSLRSGLLGVYEQYF.

The V gene is TRBV10-3, the J gene TRBJ1-3; perhaps TRBD1 as D (6 bases). The CDR3 has 14 residues. Germline CDR1 ENHRY, CDR2 SYGVKD. V lost 10 bases and J lost 0, with 13 bases in between. The CDR3 DNA follows: TGTGCCAGCCGACAGGAGAGCTCTGGAAACACCATATATTTT. Translated, it gives CASRQESSGNTIYF.

This clonotype has more than one count but fewer than ten. V is TRBV6-1 and J is TRBJ2-7; D may be TRBD1 (6 bases). The CDR3 is 16 amino acids. CDR1 and CDR2 from the germline V gene are MNHNS and SASEGT. Trimming shortened V by 6 bases and J by 2 bases, and 20 bases separated the two germline ends. The CDR3 bases are TGTGCCAGCAGCCACAGGGCCGGCGCCACTACCTACGAGCAGTACTTC. This encodes CASSHRAGATTYEQYF.

This clonotype was counted between two and nine times. This chain links TRBV29-1 with TRBJ2-1; D perhaps matches TRBD2 (7 bases). The V end lost 6 bases, the J end lost 0 bases, and 9 bases lay between the germline ends. The germline V gene encodes CDR1 SQVTM and CDR2 ANQGSEA. The CDR3 spans 13 residues. This CDR3 reads CSVGGGSYNEQFF. Written as DNA, the CDR3 is TGCAGCGTAGGGGGGGGCTCCTACAATGAGCAGTTCTTC.

This clonotype was detected many times. V is TRBV20-1 and J is TRBJ1-6, with D maybe TRBD1 (5 bases). Germline V CDR1 and CDR2: DFQATT, SNEGSKA (reference sequence). The CDR3 has 14 amino acids. V was trimmed by 6 bases and J by 4 bases, leaving 13 bases between them. The CDR3 nucleotides are TGCAGTGCCCCTGGGGGTGGGTATAATTCACCCCTCCACTTT. Its protein is CSAPGGGYNSPLHF.

This clonotype was seen more than once but under ten times. This sequence joins TRBV9 and TRBJ1-1; D remains unclear. This CDR3 is built from 13 residues. From germline, CDR1 is SGDLS and CDR2 YYNGEE. The ends were cut back, 0 bases at V and 1 base at J, with 4 bases in the middle. CDR3 DNA sequence: TGTGCCAGCAGCGTAGGGTCGAACACTGAAGCTTTCTTT. It translates to CASSVGSNTEAFF.